This T cell receptor beta chain came from a study of blood T cell repertoires in COVID-19. Across the study: Sources were T cells, B-cell-depleted T cells, or PBMCs; the material itself was cDNA or gDNA.

Authors' methods: By means of reference gene primer amplification, nucleated cell counts were estimated. Some clones are missing from TCRdb's copy, which holds only in-frame ones; the method was immunoSEQ multiplex PCR. That table gives V, J and clone size, and the DNA gave D and trimming. The sample lists fewer than 300,000 clones, more than 85% occurring once. Seattle patients were enrolled during active infection and followed longitudinally. Looked up from germline, CDR1 is SEHNR and CDR2 is FQNEAQ (reference sequence). After removal of 6 bases from V and 4 bases from J, the junction contained 8 bases not matched to a gene. CDR3 length: 14 amino acids.

The receptor comes from a person aged 18 to 35 with COVID-19, enrolled during active disease. Specimen: peripheral blood. This chain joins TRBV7-9 and TRBJ2-7; 8 positions match TRBD1. The CDR3 region has the DNA TGTGCCAGCAGTCGACAGGGGCCCTTGTACGAGCAGTACTTC. As protein: CASSRQGPLYEQYF. The full variable domain, rest sourced from reference TRBV7-9 and TRBJ2-7, is DTGVSQNPRHKITKRGQNVTFRCDPISEHNRLYWYRQTLGQGPEFLTYFQNEAQLEKSRLLSDRFSAERPKGSFSTLEIQRTEQGDSAMYLCASSRQGPLYEQYFGPGTRLTVT.